A selection of T cell receptor beta chains follows, all from one sample in a study of blood T cell repertoires in COVID-19. Measured with immunoSEQ multiplex PCR; TCRdb has only the in-frame clones, and not every one. The sample includes about 26,000 clones, approximately 82% of them seen just once. Source material: peripheral blood. Receptors were obtained from a human donor in a cohort sampled during active COVID-19. Each CDR3 is given with its conserved first and last residue. A D gene is named only where the DNA matches it firmly. Size tells how often a clone was seen (once, few, many) or the class of an expanded clone, and some rows leave it out.

size: .; V: TRBV11-2; D: .; J: TRBJ2-7; CDR3: CASSLPSGAYEQYF; DNA: TGTGCCAGCAGCTTACCCTCCGGGGCCTACGAGCAGTACTTC
size: few; V: TRBV2; D: .; J: TRBJ2-1; CDR3: CATRGVSNEQFF; DNA: TGTGCCACTAGGGGTGTGAGCAATGAGCAGTTCTTC
size: .; V: TRBV5-1; D: .; J: TRBJ2-4; CDR3: CASSYGQPSGNIQYF; DNA: TGCGCCAGCAGCTACGGACAACCCAGCGGGAACATTCAGTACTTC
size: .; V: TRBV6-2/TRBV6-3; D: .; J: TRBJ2-3; CDR3: CASSKDREGGTQYF; DNA: TGTGCCAGCAGTAAGGACAGGGAGGGTGGCACGCAGTATTTT
size: few; V: TRBV6-2/TRBV6-3; D: .; J: TRBJ1-1; CDR3: CASSSEGATEAFF; DNA: TGTGCCAGCAGTTCCGAAGGGGCGACTGAAGCTTTCTTT
size: .; V: TRBV5-1; D: TRBD2; J: TRBJ2-3; CDR3: CASSLPQASGVDTQYF; DNA: TGCGCCAGCAGCTTACCTCAGGCTAGCGGGGTTGATACGCAGTATTTT
size: .; V: TRBV29-1; D: .; J: TRBJ1-5; CDR3: CSVVQGWGNQPQHF; DNA: TGCAGCGTTGTTCAGGGATGGGGCAATCAGCCCCAGCATTTT
size: once; V: TRBV19; D: TRBD1; J: TRBJ1-5; CDR3: CASSPGTGTHQPQHF; DNA: TGTGCCAGTAGCCCCGGGACAGGGACCCATCAGCCCCAGCATTTT
size: .; V: TRBV7-9; D: .; J: TRBJ2-1; CDR3: CASSTPGGQYNEQFF; DNA: TGTGCCAGCAGCACACCGGGGGGCCAATACAATGAGCAGTTCTTC
size: .; V: TRBV11-1; D: TRBD2; J: TRBJ2-3; CDR3: CASSLGGTHSTDTQYF; DNA: TGTGCCAGCAGCCTCGGGGGGACCCATTCCACAGATACGCAGTATTTT
size: once; V: TRBV19; D: TRBD1; J: TRBJ1-5; CDR3: CASRTGERSNQPQHF; DNA: TGTGCCAGTAGAACAGGGGAACGGAGCAATCAGCCCCAGCATTTT
size: .; V: TRBV7-9; D: TRBD1; J: TRBJ2-1; CDR3: CASSFGQGSYNEQFF; DNA: TGTGCCAGCAGCTTTGGACAGGGCTCCTACAATGAGCAGTTCTTC
size: .; V: TRBV5-1; D: TRBD2; J: TRBJ2-7; CDR3: CASSPEEREVYYEQYF; DNA: TGCGCCAGCAGCCCGGAAGAGCGGGAGGTGTACTACGAGCAGTACTTC
size: few; V: TRBV19; D: .; J: TRBJ1-2; CDR3: CASSIEGSGYTF; DNA: TGTGCCAGTAGTATCGAGGGATCTGGCTACACCTTC
size: once; V: TRBV7-9; D: TRBD2; J: TRBJ2-5; CDR3: CASSLKYSGGSQETQYF; DNA: TGTGCCAGCAGCTTAAAGTATAGCGGGGGCAGCCAAGAGACCCAGTACTTC
size: .; V: TRBV5-1; D: TRBD1; J: TRBJ2-2; CDR3: CASSFGQAGTGELFF; DNA: TGCGCCAGCAGCTTCGGACAGGCGGGCACCGGGGAGCTGTTTTTT
size: few; V: TRBV7-9; D: TRBD1; J: TRBJ2-4; CDR3: CASSLTSGTGGNGDIQYF; DNA: TGTGCCAGCAGCCTTACTTCCGGGACAGGGGGCAATGGGGACATTCAGTACTTC
size: .; V: TRBV5-8; D: TRBD2; J: TRBJ2-6; CDR3: CATQGAGGLSGANVLTF; DNA: TGTGCCACCCAGGGAGCGGGGGGCCTCTCTGGGGCCAACGTCCTGACTTTC
size: .; V: TRBV27; D: .; J: TRBJ2-7; CDR3: CASSLISTGSYEQYF; DNA: TGTGCCAGCAGTTTAATTTCGACAGGTTCCTACGAGCAGTACTTC
size: .; V: TRBV29-1; D: TRBD1; J: TRBJ2-7; CDR3: CSVTRGNTIYEQYF; DNA: TGCAGCGTCACCAGGGGGAACACAATCTACGAGCAGTACTTC
size: .; V: TRBV28; D: TRBD2; J: TRBJ2-4; CDR3: CASSSPASGGLAKNIQYF; DNA: TGTGCCAGCAGTTCCCCCGCTAGCGGAGGACTAGCCAAAAACATTCAGTACTTC
size: few; V: TRBV18; D: .; J: TRBJ2-7; CDR3: CASSRPGEQYF; DNA: TGTGCCAGCTCACGCCCCGGCGAGCAGTACTTC
size: .; V: TRBV19; D: TRBD1; J: TRBJ1-3; CDR3: CASSSPRDRRSGNTIYF; DNA: TGTGCCAGTAGTTCCCCTCGGGACAGACGCTCTGGAAACACCATATATTTT
size: .; V: TRBV7-2; D: .; J: TRBJ1-2; CDR3: CASSSEGGQGYGYTF; DNA: TGTGCCAGCAGCTCCGAGGGGGGGCAGGGTTATGGCTACACCTTC
size: few; V: TRBV27; D: .; J: TRBJ2-7; CDR3: CASSLDNPYEQYF; DNA: TGTGCCAGCAGTTTAGACAACCCCTACGAGCAGTACTTC
size: .; V: TRBV28; D: TRBD2; J: TRBJ2-5; CDR3: CASSFAGLASETQYF; DNA: TGTGCCAGCAGTTTTGCGGGACTAGCATCTGAGACCCAGTACTTC
size: .; V: TRBV5-1; D: TRBD2; J: TRBJ2-1; CDR3: CASRPTSGQAYNEQFF; DNA: TGCGCCAGCAGACCGACTAGCGGCCAAGCCTACAATGAGCAGTTCTTC
size: .; V: TRBV5-1; D: TRBD1; J: TRBJ1-1; CDR3: CASSSQGADTEAFF; DNA: TGCGCCAGCAGCTCACAGGGGGCAGACACTGAAGCTTTCTTT
size: .; V: TRBV3-1/TRBV3-2; D: TRBD1; J: TRBJ1-1; CDR3: CASSQVGRGHGEAFF; DNA: TGTGCCAGCAGCCAAGTTGGCAGGGGGCACGGTGAAGCTTTCTTT
size: .; V: TRBV14; D: .; J: TRBJ1-5; CDR3: CASSQWEGQPQHF; DNA: TGTGCCAGCAGCCAATGGGAGGGACAGCCCCAGCATTTT
size: .; V: TRBV27; D: .; J: TRBJ1-2; CDR3: CASSLGGGYGYTF; DNA: TGTGCCAGCAGTTTAGGGGGGGGTTATGGCTACACCTTC
size: .; V: TRBV4-3; D: .; J: TRBJ1-2; CDR3: CASSHPNGAGDGYTF; DNA: TGCGCCAGCAGCCATCCAAACGGGGCAGGGGATGGCTACACCTTC
size: few; V: TRBV29-1; D: .; J: TRBJ1-6; CDR3: CSVSQGNSPLHF; DNA: TGCAGCGTTTCACAGGGTAATTCACCCCTCCACTTT